This entry describes one T cell receptor (beta chain). Its specificity is not known. Here immunoSEQ multiplex PCR was the method, and the copy in TCRdb shows in-frame clones only, minus some. The sample holds 40,000 to 50,000 clones, approximately 90% seen once. The data were taken from a study of OX40 agonist ivuxolimab in advanced cancers. General study results and limits: Also showing low normalized T-cell clonal expansion were some of the nonresponders.

CDR1 and CDR2 from the germline V gene are MNHEY and SVGAGI. This CDR3 is 12 amino acids long. The germline V and J ends were trimmed by 7 bases and 8 bases, with 14 bases remaining between them. The chain couples TRBV6-5 to TRBJ1-2; weak D call: TRBD1 (5 bases). The source material was CD4+ or CD8+ T cells sorted from blood, sampled in a trial of the OX40 agonist ivuxolimab. The clonotype comes from an adult with an advanced solid tumor such as melanoma, head and neck, liver or kidney cancer. The CDR3 loop is CASISDGGGYTF. The CDR3 DNA sequence: TGTGCCAGCATCTCCGACGGGGGGGGCTACACCTTC.